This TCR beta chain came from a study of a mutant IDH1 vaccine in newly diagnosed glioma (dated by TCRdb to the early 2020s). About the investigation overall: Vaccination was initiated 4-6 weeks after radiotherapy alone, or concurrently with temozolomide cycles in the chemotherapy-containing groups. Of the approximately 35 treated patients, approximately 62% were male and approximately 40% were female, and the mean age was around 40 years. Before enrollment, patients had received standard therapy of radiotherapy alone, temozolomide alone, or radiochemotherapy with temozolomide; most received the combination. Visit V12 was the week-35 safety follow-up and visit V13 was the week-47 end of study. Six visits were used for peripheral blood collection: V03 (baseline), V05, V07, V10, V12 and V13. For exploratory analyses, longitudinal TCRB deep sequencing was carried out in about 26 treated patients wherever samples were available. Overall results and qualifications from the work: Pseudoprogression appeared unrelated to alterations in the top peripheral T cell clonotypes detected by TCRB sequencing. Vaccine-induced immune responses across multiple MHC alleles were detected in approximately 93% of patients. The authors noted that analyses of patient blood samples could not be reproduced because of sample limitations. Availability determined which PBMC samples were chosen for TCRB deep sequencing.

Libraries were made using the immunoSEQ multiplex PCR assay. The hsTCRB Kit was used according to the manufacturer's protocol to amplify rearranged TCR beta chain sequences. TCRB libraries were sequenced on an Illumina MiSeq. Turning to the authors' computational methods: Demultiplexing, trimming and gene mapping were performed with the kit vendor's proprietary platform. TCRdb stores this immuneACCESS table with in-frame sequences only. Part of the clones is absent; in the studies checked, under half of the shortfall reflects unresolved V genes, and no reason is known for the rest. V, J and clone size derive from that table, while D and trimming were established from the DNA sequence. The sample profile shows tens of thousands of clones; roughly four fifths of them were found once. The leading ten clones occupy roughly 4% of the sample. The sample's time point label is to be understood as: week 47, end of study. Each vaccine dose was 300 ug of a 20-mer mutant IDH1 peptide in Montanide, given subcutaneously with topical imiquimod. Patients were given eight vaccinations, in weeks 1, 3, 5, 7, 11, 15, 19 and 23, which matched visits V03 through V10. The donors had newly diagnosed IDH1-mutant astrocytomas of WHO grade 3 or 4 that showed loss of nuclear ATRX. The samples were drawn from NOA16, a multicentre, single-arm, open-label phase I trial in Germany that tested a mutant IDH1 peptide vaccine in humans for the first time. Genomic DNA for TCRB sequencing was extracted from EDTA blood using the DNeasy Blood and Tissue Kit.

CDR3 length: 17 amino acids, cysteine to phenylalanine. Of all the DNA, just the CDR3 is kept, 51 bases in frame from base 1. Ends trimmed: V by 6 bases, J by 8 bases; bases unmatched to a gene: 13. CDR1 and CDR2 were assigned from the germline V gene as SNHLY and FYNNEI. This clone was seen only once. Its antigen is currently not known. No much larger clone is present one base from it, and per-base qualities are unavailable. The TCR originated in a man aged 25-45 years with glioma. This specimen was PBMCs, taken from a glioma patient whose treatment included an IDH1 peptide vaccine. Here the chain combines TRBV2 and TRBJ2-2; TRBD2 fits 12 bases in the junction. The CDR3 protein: CASRRRTSGVNSGELFF. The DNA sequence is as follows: TGTGCCAGCAGACGACGGACTAGCGGGGTTAATTCGGGGGAGCTGTTTTTT.